Below are 26 T cell receptor beta chains sequenced from a single sample in a study of identical twins. TCRdb reprocessed the 5' RACE reads with MiXCR, giving one entry per CDR3 protein. The table has some 790,000 distinct CDR3 sequences, 18% seen once. These same records also appear under a second study, on T cells expressing NK-cell markers.

Material: PBMCs. Source of these receptors: a woman under 30 in good health.

The J gene is TRBJ2-1, the V gene TRBV10-3; D is unresolved. The CDR3 totals 14 residues. The germline CDR1 and CDR2 sequences are ENHRY and SYGVKD. Trimming shortened V by 7 bases and J by 0 bases, and 10 bases separated the two germline ends. CDR3 sequence: CAITQTSSYNEQFF. CDR3 bases: TGTGCCATCACTCAGACGAGCTCCTACAATGAGCAGTTCTTC.

This chain joins TRBV15 and TRBJ2-7; TRBD1 or TRBD2 may be the D gene (5 bases each). This CDR3 has 15 amino acids. Per the germline V gene, CDR1 is LNHNV and CDR2 is YYDKDF (reference sequence). V was pared by 0 bases and J by 0 bases, with 9 bases between. The CDR3 protein is CATSREAGSSYEQYF. CDR3 bases: TGTGCCACCAGCAGAGAGGCAGGGAGCTCCTACGAGCAGTACTTC.

This clonotype showed up just a few times. The gene calls are TRBV2 and TRBJ2-2; no clear D. Trimming left V 0 bases short and J 2 bases short, with 10 bases between. The CDR3 is made up of 16 amino acids. Per the germline V gene, CDR1 is SNHLY and CDR2 is FYNNEI. CDR3 region: CASSEAGMLNTGELFF. The CDR3 DNA reads TGTGCCAGCAGTGAAGCAGGGATGCTAAACACCGGGGAGCTGTTTTTT.

This clonotype was found a few times. The V gene is TRBV27, the J gene TRBJ2-7, with 8 positions matching TRBD1. Germline V gene data show CDR1 as MNHEY and CDR2 as SMNVEV (reference sequence). The CDR3 is 16 amino acids. The trim removed 2 bases at V and 4 bases at J, leaving 10 bases unmatched. CDR3 in amino acids: CASSLRGRDRSYEQYF. CDR3 DNA sequence: TGTGCCAGCAGTTTAAGGGGACGGGACAGGTCATACGAGCAGTACTTC.

This clonotype has just a few counts. The rearrangement uses TRBV4-3 and TRBJ2-1; TRBD1 agrees at 7 bases. J gave up 7 bases and V 3 bases, and 9 bases lay outside the gene matches. The CDR3 has 15 amino acids. Germline V gene lookup returns CDR1 LGHNA and CDR2 YSLEER. The CDR3 coding sequence is TGCGCCAGCAGCCACTTGGACAGGCCCAATAATGAGCAGTTCTTC. Amino acids: CASSHLDRPNNEQFF.

This clonotype was seen only a few times. This chain joins TRBV20-1 and TRBJ2-7; 8 nucleotides match TRBD2. This CDR3 contains 15 residues. Germline V gene sequence: CDR1 DFQATT, CDR2 SNEGSKA (reference sequence). Trimming cost V 5 bases and J 6 bases; bases outside gene matches: 15. CDR3 DNA: TGCAGTGCTGGACGGAGACGGGAGGGCCGCAGCGAGCAGTACTTC. Protein: CSAGRRREGRSEQYF.

This rearrangement joins TRBV25-1 to TRBJ2-7; 11 bases agree with TRBD2. The CDR3 loop spans 16 amino acids. CDR1 is MGHDK and CDR2 is SYGVNS in the germline V gene. V lost 2 bases to trimming and J lost 3 bases; unmatched junction nucleotides: 6. The CDR3 coding sequence is TGTGCCAGCAGTGAACTTATGGGACTAGCGGTCTACGAGCAGTACTTC. Translation gives CASSELMGLAVYEQYF.

This chain uses TRBV6-4 with TRBJ2-3, with 9 bases fitting TRBD2. V gave up 8 bases and J gave up 0 bases; unmatched junction bases: 27. Germline lookup yields CDR1 MRHNA and CDR2 SNTAGT. The CDR3 length is 22 residues. The CDR3 coding sequence is TGTGCCAGCTCTAAAGGACTAGCGCGAGACACTATAACCCGGGGTAGCACAGATACGCAGTATTTT. Translation gives CASSKGLARDTITRGSTDTQYF.

The J gene is TRBJ2-2, the V gene TRBV7-9; 14 nucleotides agree with TRBD2. The CDR3 has 17 amino acids. J lost 3 bases, V lost 5 bases, and 5 bases had no gene match. In germline, CDR1 is SEHNR, CDR2 FQNEAQ (reference sequence). Written as DNA, the CDR3 is TGTGCCAGCAGCCAGGGACTAGCGGGGGCCTACACCGGGGAGCTGTTTTTT. It translates to CASSQGLAGAYTGELFF.

This clonotype was seen more than once but under ten times. The J gene is TRBJ2-1, the V gene TRBV4-3; 8 nucleotides agree with TRBD2. The CDR3 loop spans 15 amino acids. The germline V gene encodes CDR1 LGHNA and CDR2 YSLEER. V was pared by 2 bases and J by 5 bases, with 5 bases of the junction left unmatched. The chain's CDR3 is CASSQLGLADNEQFF. The DNA for the CDR3 is TGCGCCAGCAGCCAACTCGGACTAGCAGACAATGAGCAGTTCTTC.

This clonotype was picked up a small number of times. The CDR3 protein is CSAGEGGRSNEQFF. Written as DNA, the CDR3 is TGCAGTGCGGGAGAGGGGGGCCGGAGCAATGAGCAGTTCTTC. The rearrangement uses TRBV20-1 and TRBJ2-1; D may match TRBD1 or TRBD2 (6 bases each). The V and J ends lost 6 bases and 6 bases respectively, with 18 bases between them. CDR1 and CDR2 from the germline V gene are DFQATT and SNEGSKA (reference sequence). CDR3 length: 14 amino acids.

V is TRBV5-1 and J is TRBJ1-1; TRBD1 is a possible D gene (6 bases). The V end lost 7 bases, the J end lost 0 bases, and 16 bases lay between the germline ends. Looked up from germline, CDR1 is SGHRS and CDR2 is YFSETQ. The CDR3 is made up of 15 amino acids. CDR3: CASALRGGLNTEAFF. The CDR3 DNA reads as TGCGCCAGCGCGTTAAGGGGGGGCCTGAACACTGAAGCTTTCTTT.

Only a few counts were recorded for this clonotype. The chain employs TRBV6-2 or TRBV6-3 and TRBJ1-2; D might be TRBD1 (5 bases). The CDR3 extends over 12 amino acids. The germline gives CDR1 MNHEY, CDR2 SVGEGT. V dropped 4 bases and J dropped 14 bases, with 17 bases sitting between them. CDR3 region: CASSWMAEGRTF. The CDR3 DNA reads as TGTGCCAGCAGTTGGATGGCGGAGGGGCGAACCTTC.

As for this clonotype: At one of its ends the junction is not consistent with the germline gene, which may arise from a read error. This chain uses TRBV6-2 or TRBV6-3 with TRBJ2-2; no reliable D call. The CDR3 covers 12 residues. From germline, CDR1 is MNHEY and CDR2 SVGEGT. The CDR3 sequence is CASCYDTGELFF. In nucleotides, the CDR3 is TGTGCCAGCTGTTACGACACCGGGGAGCTGTTTTTT.

The rearrangement uses TRBV10-3 and TRBJ2-2; 9 bases are shared with TRBD2. CDR1 is ENHRY, CDR2 SYGVKD, per germline. Trimming cost V 2 bases and J 4 bases; bases outside gene matches: 2. The CDR3 has 15 residues. Here the CDR3 reads CAISETSGFTGELFF. For the CDR3, the DNA is TGTGCCATCAGTGAGACTAGCGGGTTCACCGGGGAGCTGTTTTTT.

This rearrangement joins TRBV15 to TRBJ2-7, with 7 bases aligning to TRBD1. V trimming: 0 bases; J trimming: 9 bases; junction bases outside the gene matches: 11. This CDR3 has 15 amino acids. CDR1 and CDR2 (germline): LNHNV, YYDKDF (reference sequence). The CDR3 is CATSRDRTGHLRQYF. The CDR3 bases are TGTGCCACCAGCAGAGATAGGACAGGACACTTACGGCAGTACTTC. The variable domain in full, with the rest retrieved from reference TRBV15 and TRBJ2-7, is DAMVIQNPRYQVTQFGKPVTLSCSQTLNHNVMYWYQQKSSQAPKLLFHYYDKDFNNEADTPDNFQSRRPNTSFCFLDIRSPGLGDTAMYLCATSRDRTGHLRQYFGPGTRLTVT.

In its sample, this clonotype was seen many times. V gene TRBV5-1 combines with J gene TRBJ2-3; 11 nucleotides align to TRBD2. The CDR3 extends over 16 amino acids. The germline CDR1 and CDR2 sequences are SGHRS and YFSETQ. V lost 3 bases, J lost 1 base, and 4 bases stayed unmatched. CDR3 loop: CASSYSGRAGTDTQYF. The DNA of the CDR3 is TGCGCCAGCAGCTATAGCGGGAGGGCCGGCACAGATACGCAGTATTTT.

The V gene is TRBV20-1, the J gene TRBJ2-1, with TRBD1 matching 9 bases. The CDR3 consists of 13 residues. From germline, CDR1 is DFQATT and CDR2 SNEGSKA (reference sequence). J lost 8 bases, V lost 5 bases, and 7 bases had no gene match. The CDR3 is CSADRGLTDEQFF. For the CDR3, the DNA is TGCAGTGCTGACAGGGGGTTAACTGATGAGCAGTTCTTC.

This clonotype has a handful of counts. V and J are TRBV11-2 and TRBJ2-4; 11 bases are shared with TRBD2. In germline, CDR1 is SGHAT, CDR2 FQNNGV. The CDR3 totals 16 residues. V lost 0 bases to trimming and J lost 7 bases; unmatched junction nucleotides: 5. The CDR3 sequence: CASSLELAGEENIQYF. CDR3 coding DNA: TGTGCCAGCAGCTTAGAACTAGCGGGAGAAGAGAACATTCAGTACTTC.

The gene calls are TRBV29-1 and TRBJ1-1, with D maybe TRBD1 (5 bases). The V gene lost 7 bases and the J gene lost 4 bases, with 13 bases spanning the gap. This CDR3 region has 12 residues. CDR1 and CDR2 (germline): SQVTM, ANQGSEA. The DNA of the CDR3 is TGCAGCGGTGGGGGGGTTGGCACTGAAGCTTTCTTT. Amino acid sequence: CSGGGVGTEAFF. Filled out from reference TRBV29-1 and TRBJ1-1, the complete variable domain reads SAVISQKPSRDICQRGTSLTIQCQVDSQVTMMFWYRQQPGQSLTLIATANQGSEATYESGFVIDKFPISRPNLTFSTLTVSNMSPEDSSIYLCSGGGVGTEAFFGQGTRLTVV.

This chain uses TRBV18 with TRBJ2-1, with TRBD2 identical over 7 bases. Germline trimming cut 4 bases from V and 5 bases from J; bases unmatched to any gene: 8. CDR1 KGHSH and CDR2 LQKENI come from the germline V gene. The CDR3 has 15 residues. This chain's CDR3 is CASSRDSSGNNEQFF. In DNA, the CDR3 is TGTGCCAGCTCACGAGATTCAAGCGGGAACAATGAGCAGTTCTTC.

This clonotype turned up a few times. V and J are TRBV7-2 and TRBJ2-1, with D perhaps TRBD2 (5 bases). The CDR3 runs 11 residues. Germline V gene lookup returns CDR1 SGHTA and CDR2 FQGNSA. The germline V and J ends were trimmed by 8 bases and 16 bases, with 18 bases remaining between them. The CDR3 loop reads CASGNGRVFFF. In nucleotides, the CDR3 is TGTGCCAGCGGAAACGGGCGGGTTTTTTTCTTC.

This clonotype was found many times. The V gene is TRBV9, the J gene TRBJ2-7; a weak D match, TRBD1 (7 bases). With 3 bases removed from V and 3 bases from J, the gap between germline ends came to 22 bases. Germline CDR1 reads SGDLS; CDR2 reads YYNGEE. The CDR3 spans 17 residues. The DNA of the CDR3 is TGTGCCAGCAGCGGAGGTCTTGGGGGGACAGAATACTACGAGCAGTACTTC. Protein sequence: CASSGGLGGTEYYEQYF.

The V gene is TRBV20-1, the J gene TRBJ2-4; no firm D call. This CDR3 region has 13 residues. Germline CDR1 is DFQATT and CDR2 is SNEGSKA (reference sequence). V was trimmed by 3 bases and J by 7 bases, leaving 13 bases between them. The CDR3 loop is CSARAEKGNIQYF. DNA for the CDR3: TGCAGTGCTAGGGCGGAAAAAGGGAACATTCAGTACTTC.

In this sample, this clonotype turned up a few times. V and J are TRBV29-1 and TRBJ2-2; no clear D. V lost 0 bases and J lost 1, with 6 bases in between. This CDR3 spans 14 amino acids. The germline V gene has CDR1 SQVTM and CDR2 ANQGSEA. CDR3 protein: CSVEESVNTGELFF. CDR3 in DNA: TGCAGCGTTGAAGAATCAGTGAACACCGGGGAGCTGTTTTTT.

The V call is TRBV18, the J call TRBJ1-1; TRBD1 matches at 7 bases. CDR3 length: 13 amino acids. With 3 bases clipped from V and 10 bases from J, the junction kept 8 bases outside the gene matches. Germline V gene data show CDR1 as KGHSH and CDR2 as LQKENI. The CDR3 DNA follows: TGTGCCAGCTCACCGAAGACAGGGCTTGTAGCTTTCTTT. Its protein product is CASSPKTGLVAFF.